Below, 30 T cell receptor beta chains from the same sample are listed, as sequenced in a study of OX40 agonist ivuxolimab in advanced cancers. Profiled with immunoSEQ multiplex PCR; TCRdb holds only in-frame clones, not every one. The sample shows about 69,000 clones, 90% of them seen only once. The starting material was CD4+ or CD8+ T cells sorted from blood, obtained in a trial of the OX40 agonist ivuxolimab. These receptors were obtained from an adult with an advanced solid tumor such as melanoma, head and neck, liver or kidney cancer.

The rearrangement links TRBV4-1 to TRBJ2-3, with 12 bases that match TRBD2. The CDR3 is made up of 17 amino acids. The germline V gene encodes CDR1 MGHRA and CDR2 YSYEKL. The V segment lost 1 base and the J segment 4 bases; nucleotides outside the gene matches: 6. CDR3 nucleotides: TGCGCCAGCAGCCAAGGAAGGACTAGCGGGATATCAGATACGCAGTATTTT. Translated, it gives CASSQGRTSGISDTQYF.

J is TRBJ2-4 and V is TRBV6-6; perhaps TRBD2 as D (5 bases). CDR1 is MNHNY and CDR2 is SVGAGI in the germline V gene (reference sequence). V lost 6 bases and J 6 bases, leaving 18 bases between the germline ends. The CDR3 totals 15 residues. The CDR3 DNA reads as TGTGCCAGCAGGGGTAGCGATACCTGGGTAAACATTCAGTACTTC. Protein: CASRGSDTWVNIQYF.

This chain connects TRBV5-4 to TRBJ1-1, with 10 bases matching TRBD1. V gave up 4 bases and J gave up 8 bases; unmatched junction bases: 11. This CDR3 has 15 amino acids. Germline V gene data show CDR1 as SGHNT and CDR2 as YYREEE (reference sequence). The DNA of the CDR3 is TGTGCCAGCAGCCCACCCGGGACAGGGGATGGAGAAGCTTTCTTT. Encoded protein: CASSPPGTGDGEAFF.

The chain recombines TRBV18 with TRBJ1-3, with 9 bases identical to TRBD1. The CDR3 has 17 amino acids. The V gene's germline CDR1 is KGHSH and CDR2 LQKENI. Trimming at V came to 2 bases and at J to 5 bases, leaving 10 bases not matched to a gene. The CDR3 region has the DNA TGTGCCAGCTCACCAACCCTGACAGGGGGGCTGCGAAACACCATATATTTT. Its protein is CASSPTLTGGLRNTIYF.

This chain uses TRBV15 with TRBJ1-5; no definite D call. Deletions cut 1 base from V and 6 bases from J, with 4 bases between. The CDR3 is 12 residues long. Germline lookup yields CDR1 LNHNV and CDR2 YYDKDF (reference sequence). The chain's CDR3 is CATSRGSQPQHF. The CDR3 nucleotides are TGTGCCACCAGCAGAGGTTCTCAGCCCCAGCATTTT.

J is TRBJ1-2 and V is TRBV6-1; D perhaps matches TRBD1 (6 bases). The germline CDR1 and CDR2 sequences are MNHNS and SASEGT. V shed 5 bases and J shed 0 bases, with 7 bases lying between them. This CDR3 region has 13 residues. CDR3 sequence reads: CASSPGANYGYTF. CDR3 DNA sequence: TGTGCCAGCAGTCCAGGGGCTAACTATGGCTACACCTTC.

The chain uses TRBV5-1 and TRBJ2-7, with 7 bases that match TRBD2. J lost 0 bases, V lost 2 bases, and 5 bases had no gene match. This CDR3 is 15 amino acids long. CDR1 is SGHRS, CDR2 YFSETQ, per germline. The CDR3 sequence: CASSLGGSTSYEQYF. As DNA, the CDR3 is TGCGCCAGCAGCTTAGGCGGGAGCACCTCCTACGAGCAGTACTTC.

This clone appeared a single time. V is TRBV7-2 and J is TRBJ2-1; D may correspond to TRBD1 or TRBD2 (6 bases each). The germline V gene has CDR1 SGHTA and CDR2 FQGNSA. The V and J ends lost 8 bases and 8 bases respectively, with 19 bases between them. The CDR3 covers 14 residues. The CDR3 protein is CASGRDTSIDEQFF. CDR3 coding DNA: TGTGCCAGCGGCCGGGACACTAGCATCGATGAGCAGTTCTTC. Drawing the rest from reference TRBV7-2 and TRBJ2-1, the complete variable domain is GAGVSQSPSNKVTEKGKDVELRCDPISGHTALYWYRQSLGQGLEFLIYFQGNSAPDKSGLPSDRFSAERTGGSVSTLTIQRTQQEDSAVYLCASGRDTSIDEQFFGPGTRLTVL.

This clone was picked up one time. The chain carries TRBV7-2 and TRBJ2-1, with 7 positions matching TRBD2. Germline V gene data show CDR1 as SGHTA and CDR2 as FQGNSA. The CDR3 extends over 17 amino acids. V gave up 2 bases and J gave up 4 bases; unmatched junction bases: 11. The CDR3 nucleotides read TGTGCCAGCAGCTTAAGTCGGGCGGGAGCACGGTACAATGAGCAGTTCTTC. The encoded protein is CASSLSRAGARYNEQFF.

The rearrangement joins TRBV19 to TRBJ1-5; D ambiguous. The CDR3 runs 13 residues. The germline gives CDR1 LNHDA, CDR2 SQIVND (reference sequence). V was shortened by 3 bases and J by 6 bases, with 9 bases between the two germline ends. In nucleotides, the CDR3 is TGTGCCAGTAGTATCGACGGCCGTCAGCCCCAGCATTTT. The encoded protein is CASSIDGRQPQHF.

The chain combines TRBV6-5 with TRBJ2-4; D assignment may be TRBD1 or TRBD2 (5 bases each). In germline, CDR1 is MNHEY, CDR2 SVGAGI. V gave up 8 bases and J gave up 0 bases, with 8 bases separating them. The CDR3 is 13 residues long. In DNA, the CDR3 is TGTGCCAGCGGGACCATAGCCAAAAACATTCAGTACTTC. This codes for CASGTIAKNIQYF.

The DNA for the CDR3 is TGTGCCAGCAGCTTAGTACTATCGAACACCGGGGAGCTGTTTTTT. Residues: CASSLVLSNTGELFF. The rearrangement joins TRBV11-2 to TRBJ2-2; D unresolved. V lost 1 base to trimming and J lost 0 bases, with 6 bases between them. Germline CDR1 reads SGHAT; CDR2 reads FQNNGV. The CDR3 extends over 15 amino acids.

This sequence joins TRBV4-1 and TRBJ2-3, with D tentatively TRBD2 (5 bases). The CDR3 sequence is 16 residues long. In germline, CDR1 is MGHRA, CDR2 YSYEKL. The germline V and J ends were trimmed by 2 bases and 10 bases, with 22 bases remaining between them. The CDR3 loop reads CASSQKIEGLASSQYF. CDR3 DNA: TGCGCCAGCAGCCAAAAGATTGAAGGTCTAGCTAGTTCGCAGTATTTT.

The CDR3 sequence is CATKAGSGTNEKLFF. In nucleotides, the CDR3 is TGCGCGACTAAGGCAGGGTCCGGGACTAATGAAAAACTGTTTTTT. This chain links TRBV5-1 with TRBJ1-4; a possible D gene is TRBD1 (5 bases). The CDR3 contains 15 residues. From germline, CDR1 is SGHRS and CDR2 YFSETQ.

The genes are TRBV27 and TRBJ2-7; D is perhaps TRBD2 (5 bases). Germline CDR1 MNHEY, CDR2 SMNVEV (reference sequence). Trimming shortened V by 4 bases and J by 0 bases, and 13 bases separated the two germline ends. The CDR3 is 15 amino acids. The CDR3 DNA follows: TGTGCCAGCAGTTCCACCGGGATCGTCTCCTACGAGCAGTACTTC. Its translation: CASSSTGIVSYEQYF.

J is TRBJ1-5 and V is TRBV28, with D unresolved. The CDR3 length is 16 residues. CDR1 is MDHEN and CDR2 is SYDVKM in the germline V gene. Trimming pared 7 bases from V and 6 bases from J, leaving 22 bases between. Written as DNA, the CDR3 is TGTGCCAGCACTAAGTGGGCGGCACGAGGGAGTCAGCCCCAGCATTTT. Protein: CASTKWAARGSQPQHF.

This rearrangement joins TRBV6-1 to TRBJ2-2; D gene uncertain. The ends were cut back, 6 bases at V and 4 bases at J, with 15 bases in the middle. The CDR3 sequence is 15 residues long. Germline V gene lookup returns CDR1 MNHNS and CDR2 SASEGT. The CDR3 coding sequence is TGTGCCAGCAGCGCCATCGACGGGTTCACCGGGGAGCTGTTTTTT. It codes for CASSAIDGFTGELFF.

The chain carries TRBV4-2 and TRBJ2-2, with 7 bases matching TRBD2. CDR3 length equals 14 residues. The ends lost 3 bases at V and 4 bases at J; junction bases unmatched: 2. Germline V gene sequence: CDR1 LGHNA, CDR2 YNFKEQ. CDR3 amino acids: CASSQGGFTGELFF. The CDR3 DNA reads TGTGCCAGCAGCCAGGGGGGGTTCACCGGGGAGCTGTTTTTT.

This clone was counted a single time. In nucleotides, the CDR3 is TGTGCCAGCATCCACCGTGCGCAGGGGGTCTACGAGCAGTACTTC. Encoded protein: CASIHRAQGVYEQYF. The V call is TRBV6-1, the J call TRBJ2-7; 7 bases line up with TRBD1. Trimming took 7 bases from V and 3 from J; bases not matched to a gene: 12. This CDR3 contains 15 residues. Germline V gives CDR1 MNHNS, CDR2 SASEGT.

V usage is TRBV28 and J usage is TRBJ1-2; D gene ambiguous. V lost 2 bases, J lost 4 bases, and 8 bases lay in between. The germline CDR1 and CDR2 sequences are MDHEN and SYDVKM. The length of the CDR3 is 13 residues. The CDR3 protein is CASSLGFIYGYTF. The CDR3 nucleotides are TGTGCCAGCAGTTTAGGGTTTATCTATGGCTACACCTTC.

V gene TRBV7-2 combines with J gene TRBJ2-7, with TRBD2 identical over 8 bases. Germline V CDR1 and CDR2: SGHTA, FQGNSA. CDR3 size: 15 residues. V trimming: 4 bases; J trimming: 2 bases; junction bases outside the gene matches: 7. The CDR3 DNA follows: TGTGCCAGCAGCTCCCTCCCGCGGGGGGCCTACGAGCAGTACTTC. It encodes CASSSLPRGAYEQYF. The whole variable domain, remainder taken from reference TRBV7-2 and TRBJ2-7, is GAGVSQSPSNKVTEKGKDVELRCDPISGHTALYWYRQSLGQGLEFLIYFQGNSAPDKSGLPSDRFSAERTGGSVSTLTIQRTQQEDSAVYLCASSSLPRGAYEQYFGPGTRLTVT.

The V gene is TRBV28, the J gene TRBJ1-6; D is ambiguous. The V end lost 5 bases, the J end lost 4 bases, and 9 bases lay between the germline ends. Germline V gives CDR1 MDHEN, CDR2 SYDVKM. This CDR3 is 14 amino acids long. In DNA form, the CDR3 reads TGTGCCAGCAGTCCCGCAAGGTATAATTCACCCCTCCACTTT. It is translated as CASSPARYNSPLHF.

This chain uses TRBV18 with TRBJ2-1; D gene uncertain. This CDR3 is 13 amino acids long. Trimming pared 3 bases from V and 5 bases from J, leaving 8 bases between. Germline V gene data show CDR1 as KGHSH and CDR2 as LQKENI. The CDR3 region has the DNA TGTGCCAGCTCACCCCAAACGAACAATGAGCAGTTCTTC. The encoded protein is CASSPQTNNEQFF.

This clone was found once. DNA for the CDR3: TGTGCCAGCAGCTTATCTGTCTACAATGAGCAGTTCTTC. This gives the protein CASSLSVYNEQFF. The V gene is TRBV7-2, the J gene TRBJ2-1; D gene ambiguous. The ends were cut back, 2 bases at V and 3 bases at J, with 5 bases in the middle. The V gene's germline CDR1 is SGHTA and CDR2 FQGNSA. This CDR3 has 13 amino acids.

The rearrangement uses TRBV29-1 and TRBJ2-2; D gene unclear. Deletions cut 2 bases from V and 5 bases from J, with 9 bases between. This CDR3 comprises 13 residues. The germline V gene encodes CDR1 SQVTM and CDR2 ANQGSEA. For the CDR3, the DNA is TGCAGCGTTGAATTGTCAGGTACCGGGGAGCTGTTTTTT. Protein sequence: CSVELSGTGELFF.

The chain employs TRBV6-5 and TRBJ2-1; 7 bases fit TRBD2. The CDR3 sequence is 15 residues long. CDR1 MNHEY and CDR2 SVGAGI come from the germline V gene. The J segment lost 8 bases and the V segment lost 7 bases, leaving 14 bases of the junction unmatched. CDR3 sequence reads: CASKPGGGPLYEQFF. Here the CDR3 DNA reads TGTGCCAGCAAGCCTGGGGGAGGGCCTCTTTATGAGCAGTTCTTC.

The J gene is TRBJ2-5, the V gene TRBV15; perhaps D is TRBD1 or TRBD2 (5 bases each). The germline V and J ends were trimmed by 6 bases and 3 bases, with 17 bases remaining between them. In germline, CDR1 is LNHNV, CDR2 YYDKDF (reference sequence). The CDR3 runs to 15 residues. CDR3 DNA: TGTGCCACCAGAGAGAGGGGTGGGGCGGAAGAGACCCAGTACTTC. It yields the protein CATRERGGAEETQYF.

J is TRBJ1-2 and V is TRBV7-8; 7 bases align to TRBD1. This CDR3 comprises 16 residues. Germline V gene data show CDR1 as SGHVS and CDR2 as FQNEAQ. V trimming: 6 bases; J trimming: 1 base; junction bases outside the gene matches: 11. The DNA for the CDR3 is TGTGCCAGCAGTCCGGGACAGCCAGTTTTTAACTATGGCTACACCTTC. Protein sequence: CASSPGQPVFNYGYTF.

V usage is TRBV7-6 and J usage is TRBJ2-3; D remains unclear. CDR1 is SGHVS, CDR2 FNYEAQ, per germline. The germline V and J ends were trimmed by 5 bases and 6 bases, with 9 bases remaining between them. This CDR3 has 12 residues. DNA for the CDR3: TGTGCCAGCAGCGCTATTTGGGATACGCAGTATTTT. It encodes CASSAIWDTQYF.

There are many counts of this clone. V gene TRBV2 combines with J gene TRBJ2-2, with 10 bases identical to TRBD2. V lost 7 bases and J lost 6; bases outside the gene matches: 8. Germline CDR1 SNHLY, CDR2 FYNNEI. CDR3 length: 15 amino acids. CDR3 coding DNA: TGTGCCAGCAAAAGCAGCGGGAGGGCCCCCGGGGAGCTGTTTTTT. This codes for CASKSSGRAPGELFF. The full variable domain, with the rest looked up from reference TRBV2 and TRBJ2-2, is EPEVTQTPSHQVTQMGQEVILRCVPISNHLYFYWYRQILGQKVEFLVSFYNNEISEKSEIFDDQFSVERPDGSNFTLKIRSTKLEDSAMYFCASKSSGRAPGELFFGEGSRLTVL.